Listed here are 29 T cell receptor beta chains from one sample, sequenced in a study of T cells after yellow fever vaccination. TCRdb recomputed calls from the 5' RACE reads with MiXCR, one row per CDR3 protein. The table lists approximately 300,000 distinct CDR3 sequences, about 10% of them singletons. The input for sequencing was CD4+ T cells sorted from PBMCs, taken 45 days after the yellow fever booster vaccination. These receptors were collected from a man younger than 35 who received the YFV17D yellow fever vaccine.

J is TRBJ1-5 and V is TRBV5-1, with D uncertain. Germline V gene sequence: CDR1 SGHRS, CDR2 YFSETQ. CDR3 size: 16 residues. V was cut by 1 base and J by 0 bases, with 11 bases left in between. The CDR3 DNA is TGCGCCAGCAGCTTGTTCCCCAGGCGTAGCAATCAGCCCCAGCATTTT. Amino acids: CASSLFPRRSNQPQHF.

At least ten counts were recorded for this clonotype. The chain joins TRBV29-1 to TRBJ2-2, with D unclear. This CDR3 has 12 amino acids. The ends were cut back, 7 bases at V and 1 base at J, with 7 bases in the middle. Germline V lookup: CDR1 SQVTM, CDR2 ANQGSEA. The CDR3: CSARRNTGELFF. DNA for the CDR3: TGCAGCGCCCGTCGGAACACCGGGGAGCTGTTTTTT.

The chain employs TRBV12-3 or TRBV12-4 and TRBJ1-1; 9 bases match TRBD1. This CDR3 is 15 amino acids long. Trimming cost V 2 bases and J 3 bases; bases outside gene matches: 4. CDR3 sequence reads: CASSLRTGVYTEAFF. The DNA for the CDR3 is TGTGCCAGCAGTTTACGGACAGGGGTGTACACTGAAGCTTTCTTT.

This clonotype was picked up one time. Here the CDR3 reads CATSRDQVGELFF. The DNA for the CDR3 is TGTGCCACCAGCAGAGACCAAGTGGGGGAACTGTTTTTT. This chain joins TRBV15 and TRBJ1-4, with TRBD1 as a possible D gene (5 bases). The CDR3 covers 13 residues. The germline V and J ends were trimmed by 0 bases and 12 bases, with 11 bases remaining between them. Germline V gene lookup returns CDR1 LNHNV and CDR2 YYDKDF (reference sequence).

CDR3 bases: TGTGCCAGCTCGACCTTCTCTGGAAACACCATATATTTT. It yields the protein CASSTFSGNTIYF. The genes are TRBV2 and TRBJ1-3, with no clear D. V was clipped by 8 bases and J by 0 bases, with 8 bases between them. The CDR3 length is 13 residues. The germline gives CDR1 SNHLY, CDR2 FYNNEI.

V usage is TRBV4-2 and J usage is TRBJ2-7; 7 bases are a match to TRBD1. The CDR3 spans 14 residues. Trimming removed 1 base from V and 7 bases from J; junction bases left unmatched: 7. Germline V CDR1 and CDR2: LGHNA, YNFKEQ. The DNA of the CDR3 is TGTGCCAGCAGCCAAGCGGCAGGGGGAGAGGAGCAGTACTTC. This sequence encodes CASSQAAGGEEQYF.

This clonotype was detected only a few times. V and J are TRBV12-3 or TRBV12-4 and TRBJ2-2, with D tentatively TRBD2 (6 bases). Trimming stripped 6 bases from V and 6 bases from J, with 11 bases between. This CDR3 is 13 amino acids long. CDR3 DNA: TGTGCCAGCAGCCGGGACTGGGCCGGGGAGCTGTTTTTT. Protein sequence: CASSRDWAGELFF.

This clonotype was counted once. The chain employs TRBV19 and TRBJ2-3, with unresolved D. Per germline, CDR1 LNHDA and CDR2 SQIVND (reference sequence). The length of the CDR3 is 14 residues. V was pared by 4 bases and J by 2 bases, with 10 bases between. The CDR3 DNA reads TGTGCCAGTAGTAGTGCGGATCTCACAGATACGCAGTATTTT. Its translation: CASSSADLTDTQYF.

This clonotype appeared many times. The V and J genes are TRBV6-5 and TRBJ2-5, with D possibly being TRBD1 or TRBD2 (5 bases each). With 3 bases removed from V and 9 bases from J, the gap between germline ends came to 23 bases. Germline V gene lookup returns CDR1 MNHEY and CDR2 SVGAGI. This CDR3 is built from 16 residues. CDR3 nucleotide sequence: TGTGCCAGCAGTTATATGCCGGGGACCCAATCATCGGCCCAGTACTTC. Its protein is CASSYMPGTQSSAQYF.

The rearrangement uses TRBV5-1 and TRBJ2-1; 13 positions agree with TRBD2. The V gene's germline CDR1 is SGHRS and CDR2 YFSETQ. V lost 1 base and J lost 3; bases outside the gene matches: 4. This CDR3 comprises 17 residues. Here the CDR3 reads CASSLWGLAGYYNEQFF. CDR3 in DNA: TGCGCCAGCAGCTTGTGGGGACTAGCGGGGTACTACAATGAGCAGTTCTTC. Based on the CDR3 plus reference TRBV5-1 and TRBJ2-1, the full variable domain is KAGVTQTPRYLIKTRGQQVTLSCSPISGHRSVSWYQQTPGQGLQFLFEYFSETQRNKGNFPGRFSGRQFSNSRSEMNVSTLELGDSALYLCASSLWGLAGYYNEQFFGPGTRLTVL.

The DNA of the CDR3 is TGTGCCAGCTCACCACCGGGCAGCTTCGCTAACTATGGCTACACCTTC. Protein: CASSPPGSFANYGYTF. The gene calls are TRBV18 and TRBJ1-2; D remains unclear. The germline V gene has CDR1 KGHSH and CDR2 LQKENI. Between the trimmed V and J ends, which lost 0 bases and 0 bases, there was a span of 11 bases. This CDR3 has 16 amino acids. The variable domain in full, with the rest retrieved from reference TRBV18 and TRBJ1-2, is NAGVMQNPRHLVRRRGQEARLRCSPMKGHSHVYWYRQLPEEGLKFMVYLQKENIIDESGMPKERFSAEFPKEGPSILRIQQVVRGDSAAYFCASSPPGSFANYGYTFGSGTRLTVV.

This rearrangement joins TRBV6-5 to TRBJ2-2; 9 positions agree with TRBD2. The CDR3 length is 15 residues. The junction had 9 bases not matched to a gene; V was cut back by 6 bases and J by 7 bases. Per germline, CDR1 MNHEY and CDR2 SVGAGI. This chain's CDR3 is CASRKAGTSFGELFF. DNA of the CDR3: TGTGCCAGCAGGAAAGCCGGGACTAGCTTCGGGGAGCTGTTTTTT.

This clonotype was detected only a few times. This chain uses TRBV6-5 with TRBJ2-1, with D unresolved. This CDR3 has 15 residues. Germline values: CDR1 MNHEY, CDR2 SVGAGI. Trimming removed 4 bases from V and 8 bases from J, with 18 bases in between. The CDR3 coding sequence is TGTGCCAGCAGTTCGGGCCGCCTTGGGGTCGATGAGCAGTTCTTC. Amino acids: CASSSGRLGVDEQFF.

This chain links TRBV6-1 with TRBJ2-1, with D possibly TRBD1 on 6 matching bases. Between the trimmed V and J ends, which lost 7 bases and 2 bases, there was a span of 6 bases. The CDR3 runs 12 residues. Germline V lookup: CDR1 MNHNS, CDR2 SASEGT. The CDR3 here is CASKGAYNEQFF. The CDR3 coding sequence is TGTGCCAGCAAGGGGGCCTACAATGAGCAGTTCTTC.

The chain combines TRBV6-5 with TRBJ1-3; D gene ambiguous. This CDR3 region has 15 residues. Germline V gene data show CDR1 as MNHEY and CDR2 as SVGAGI. Trimming took 1 base from V and 2 from J, leaving 9 bases between them. DNA of the CDR3: TGTGCCAGCAGTTACTTTGGAGAGGCTGGAAACACCATATATTTT. This encodes CASSYFGEAGNTIYF.

This clonotype was picked up a small number of times. J is TRBJ1-2 and V is TRBV5-5; D is unresolved. This CDR3 contains 13 residues. The V and J ends lost 4 bases and 5 bases respectively, with 12 bases between them. Germline values: CDR1 SGHKS, CDR2 YYEKEE (reference sequence). This chain's CDR3 is CASSPRQRYGYTF. The CDR3 DNA is TGTGCCAGCAGCCCGCGCCAACGGTATGGCTACACCTTC.

The rearrangement uses TRBV29-1 and TRBJ2-6; D gene ambiguous. CDR1 and CDR2 (germline): SQVTM, ANQGSEA. This CDR3 is built from 13 residues. V was trimmed by 3 bases and J by 4 bases, leaving 7 bases between them. CDR3 nucleotides: TGCAGCGTTGAGGGCGGCGGGGCCAACGTCCTGACTTTC. Translation gives CSVEGGGANVLTF.

This clonotype has a handful of counts. The chain employs TRBV7-9 and TRBJ1-2; D is perhaps TRBD1 (6 bases). The CDR3 extends over 15 amino acids. V was cut by 5 bases and J by 7 bases, with 20 bases left in between. Germline loops: CDR1 SEHNR, CDR2 FQNEAQ (reference sequence). The CDR3 DNA reads as TGTGCCAGCAGCCCCCCCCTGATTCGGGGGCTTGGCTACACCTTC. This translates into CASSPPLIRGLGYTF.

The chain employs TRBV20-1 and TRBJ2-3; a weak D match, TRBD2 (6 bases). CDR1 is DFQATT and CDR2 is SNEGSKA in the germline V gene (reference sequence). Trimming removed 0 bases at V and 3 bases at J, with 13 bases between. The CDR3 consists of 15 residues. In nucleotides, the CDR3 is TGCAGTGCTAGAGATGCACGGGACTCAACAGATACGCAGTATTTT. Encoded protein: CSARDARDSTDTQYF.

The chain has TRBV6-2 or TRBV6-3 and TRBJ2-7; D uncertain. The CDR3 totals 14 residues. Trimming stripped 2 bases from V and 1 base from J, with 9 bases between. CDR1 and CDR2 (germline): MNHEY, SVGEGT. The CDR3, as DNA: TGTGCCAGCAGTTACGTCGGGTATTCCTACGAGCAGTACGTC. Translation gives CASSYVGYSYEQYV.

This clonotype was counted at least ten times. The genes are TRBV5-1 and TRBJ2-1; 13 bases are a match to TRBD2. Trimming took 6 bases from V and 7 from J; bases not matched to a gene: 7. The CDR3 is 15 residues long. Germline CDR1 is SGHRS and CDR2 is YFSETQ. The CDR3 loop reads CASTPRTSGGNEQFF. The CDR3 region has the DNA TGCGCCAGCACCCCGAGGACTAGCGGGGGAAATGAGCAGTTCTTC. The full variable domain, completed using reference TRBV5-1 and TRBJ2-1, is KAGVTQTPRYLIKTRGQQVTLSCSPISGHRSVSWYQQTPGQGLQFLFEYFSETQRNKGNFPGRFSGRQFSNSRSEMNVSTLELGDSALYLCASTPRTSGGNEQFFGPGTRLTVL.

In this sample, this clonotype turned up a few times. The genes are TRBV10-3 and TRBJ2-5; 8 bases map to TRBD1. Losses at the gene ends were 6 bases for V and 4 bases for J; bases not matched to a gene: 7. CDR3 length: 14 residues. Germline values: CDR1 ENHRY, CDR2 SYGVKD. The CDR3 protein is CAIRTDRGGETQYF. CDR3 sequence (DNA): TGTGCCATCAGGACTGACAGGGGAGGAGAGACCCAGTACTTC.

This clonotype was counted a few times. The V and J genes are TRBV20-1 and TRBJ2-3; the match to TRBD2 covers 10 bases. J lost 3 bases, V lost 6 bases, and 12 bases had no gene match. Germline values: CDR1 DFQATT, CDR2 SNEGSKA (reference sequence). CDR3 length: 16 amino acids. CDR3 DNA: TGCAGTGCCCCCCCCAGCGGGGGGGCCCGGACAGATACGCAGTATTTT. Amino acid sequence: CSAPPSGGARTDTQYF.

Only a few counts were recorded for this clonotype. The gene calls are TRBV20-1 and TRBJ1-5, with 8 bases fitting TRBD1. CDR1 is DFQATT, CDR2 SNEGSKA, per germline (reference sequence). Trimming cost V 5 bases and J 1 base; bases outside gene matches: 7. The CDR3 extends over 15 amino acids. CDR3 protein: CSAAGQGRSNQPQHF. For the CDR3, the DNA is TGCAGTGCTGCTGGACAGGGTAGGAGCAATCAGCCCCAGCATTTT.

This clonotype was counted only a few times. The V call is TRBV18, the J call TRBJ1-6, with TRBD1 matching 12 bases. CDR1 KGHSH and CDR2 LQKENI come from the germline V gene. V lost 8 bases, J lost 9 bases, and 11 bases stayed unmatched. CDR3 length: 16 amino acids. The CDR3 DNA reads as TGTGCCAGCGCCTCCGGGACAGGGGGCTCAGGTTCACCCCTCCACTTT. Residues: CASASGTGGSGSPLHF.

The V and J genes are TRBV29-1 and TRBJ1-1; D perhaps matches TRBD1 (6 bases). The CDR3 totals 15 residues. Deletions cut 3 bases from V and 4 bases from J, with 18 bases between. Germline values: CDR1 SQVTM, CDR2 ANQGSEA. This CDR3 is CSVDPGAGAGTEAFF. DNA of the CDR3: TGCAGCGTTGACCCGGGGGCAGGGGCGGGCACTGAAGCTTTCTTT.

The chain is built from TRBV7-2 and TRBJ2-1; 10 nucleotides match TRBD1. The germline CDR1 and CDR2 sequences are SGHTA and FQGNSA. The V segment lost 4 bases and the J segment 8 bases; nucleotides outside the gene matches: 5. This CDR3 comprises 14 residues. The CDR3 spells CASSWGQGSYEQFF. CDR3 bases: TGTGCCAGCAGCTGGGGACAGGGGTCCTATGAGCAGTTCTTC.

This clonotype came up a few times. This chain uses TRBV6-2 or TRBV6-3 with TRBJ1-2, with D uncertain. V was trimmed by 6 bases and J by 4 bases, leaving 12 bases between them. The CDR3 consists of 13 residues. Germline values: CDR1 MNHEY, CDR2 SVGEGT. CDR3 region: CASRPDWGYGYTF. For the CDR3, the DNA is TGTGCCAGCAGACCCGACTGGGGCTATGGCTACACCTTC.

This sequence joins TRBV20-1 and TRBJ2-5; D unresolved. Germline V gene data show CDR1 as DFQATT and CDR2 as SNEGSKA (reference sequence). The CDR3 consists of 14 residues. Trimming left V 5 bases short and J 4 bases short, with 17 bases between. The CDR3 protein is CSAPRPPLVETQYF. In nucleotides, the CDR3 is TGCAGTGCTCCTAGGCCGCCCTTAGTAGAGACCCAGTACTTC.